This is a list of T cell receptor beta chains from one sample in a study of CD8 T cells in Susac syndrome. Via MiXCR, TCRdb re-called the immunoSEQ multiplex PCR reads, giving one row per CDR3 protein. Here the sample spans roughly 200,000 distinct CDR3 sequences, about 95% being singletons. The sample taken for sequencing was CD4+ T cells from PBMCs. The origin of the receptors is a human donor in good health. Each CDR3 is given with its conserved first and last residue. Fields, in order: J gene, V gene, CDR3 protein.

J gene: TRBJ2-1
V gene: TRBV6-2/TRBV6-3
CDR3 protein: CASSPQLAGIRNEQFF

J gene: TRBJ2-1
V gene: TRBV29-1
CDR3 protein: CSPTGLAGSEQFF

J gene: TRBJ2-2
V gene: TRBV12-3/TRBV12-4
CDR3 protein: CASTMLAGTGELFF

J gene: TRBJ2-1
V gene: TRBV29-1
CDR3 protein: CSVLMRQHNEQFF

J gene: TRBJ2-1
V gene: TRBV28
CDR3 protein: CASAGTANNEQFF

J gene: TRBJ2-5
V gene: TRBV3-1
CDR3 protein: CASSQELRLEETQYF

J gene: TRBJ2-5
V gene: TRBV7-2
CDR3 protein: CASSFESRTQYF

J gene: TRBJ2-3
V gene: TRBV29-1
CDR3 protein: CSVSLAGATDTQYF

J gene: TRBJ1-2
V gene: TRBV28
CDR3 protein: CASSQDGPYGYTF

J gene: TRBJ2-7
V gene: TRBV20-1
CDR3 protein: CSAREGGLAGGEQYF

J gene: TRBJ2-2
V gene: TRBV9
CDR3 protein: CASSVRATGELFF

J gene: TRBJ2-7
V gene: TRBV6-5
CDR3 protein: CASSYSSAPEAYEQYF

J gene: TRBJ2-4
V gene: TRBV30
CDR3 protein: CAWSILRNIQYF

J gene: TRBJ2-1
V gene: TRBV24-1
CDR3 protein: CATTRDDEQFF

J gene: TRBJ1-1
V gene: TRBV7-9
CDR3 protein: CAGTSDSAKAFF

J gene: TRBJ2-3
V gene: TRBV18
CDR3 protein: CASSQSGTSTDTQYF

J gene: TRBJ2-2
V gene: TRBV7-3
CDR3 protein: CASSPRTSGSSGRHVRELFF

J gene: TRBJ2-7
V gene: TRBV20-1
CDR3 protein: CSGRSSRGIYEQYF

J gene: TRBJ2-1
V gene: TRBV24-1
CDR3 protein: CATSDRDRDRHEQFF

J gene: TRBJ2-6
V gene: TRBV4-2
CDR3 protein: CASSLPRRGANVLTF

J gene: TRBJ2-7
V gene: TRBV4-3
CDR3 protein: CASSRLLGAGVDEQYF

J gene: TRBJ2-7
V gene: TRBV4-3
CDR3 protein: CASSQAPGTGGYEQYF

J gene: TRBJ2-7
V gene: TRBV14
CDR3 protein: CASSQATLAGGAGQYF

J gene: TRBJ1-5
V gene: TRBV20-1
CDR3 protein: CSAGQGDQPQHF

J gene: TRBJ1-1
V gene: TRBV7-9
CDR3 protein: CASSPRQGVNTEAFF

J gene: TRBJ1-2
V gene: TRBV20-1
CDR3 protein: CSWERGADGYTF